Ten or more counts support the clone carrying this T cell receptor (beta chain). Its cognate antigen is unknown. This record belongs to a study of read filtering for tumor transcriptome and immune sequencing. The overall study: Patients were about 17 male and about 14 female, mean age 65.9 years, range about 47 to 85. Overall study results and limits: The sorted CD138-negative fraction was a mixed bone marrow immune population, not purified T cells.

From roughly 400 ng of RNA, a library with molecular barcoded alpha/delta and beta/gamma adaptors was made. TCRdb reprocessed the reads via MiXCR and lists one record per CDR3 protein. The table shows around 60,000 distinct CDR3 sequences, with about a fifth occurring only once. Germline V lookup: CDR1 MDHEN, CDR2 SYDVKM. The CDR3 loop spans 18 amino acids. With 3 bases removed from V and 2 bases from J, the gap between germline ends came to 19 bases. The sample was a population of CD138-negative cells sorted from bone marrow. This receptor was taken from a donor over 35 with multiple myeloma. The rearrangement joins TRBV28 to TRBJ2-2; possible D gene TRBD1, 6 bases. The DNA for the CDR3 is TGTGCCAGCAGTTTGGGACATCGTCTCCTCTGTAACACCGGGGAGCTGTTTTTT. Amino acid sequence: CASSLGHRLLCNTGELFF.